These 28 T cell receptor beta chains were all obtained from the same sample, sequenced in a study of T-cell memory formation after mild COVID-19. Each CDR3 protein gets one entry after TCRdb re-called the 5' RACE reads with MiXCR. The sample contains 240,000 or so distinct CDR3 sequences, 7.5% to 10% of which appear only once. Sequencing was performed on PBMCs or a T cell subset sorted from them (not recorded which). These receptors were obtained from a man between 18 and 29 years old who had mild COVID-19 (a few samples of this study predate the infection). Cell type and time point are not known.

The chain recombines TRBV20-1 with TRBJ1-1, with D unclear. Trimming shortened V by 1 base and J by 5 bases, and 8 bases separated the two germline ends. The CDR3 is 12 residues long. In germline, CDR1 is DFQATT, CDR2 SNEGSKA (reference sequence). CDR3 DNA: TGCAGTGCTAGAGGCATAGGGACTGAAGCTTTCTTT. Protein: CSARGIGTEAFF.

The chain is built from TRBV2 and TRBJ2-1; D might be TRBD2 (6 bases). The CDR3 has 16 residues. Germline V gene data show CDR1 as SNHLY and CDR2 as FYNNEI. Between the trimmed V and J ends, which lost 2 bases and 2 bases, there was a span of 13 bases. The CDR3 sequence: CASSERSGVPYNEQFF. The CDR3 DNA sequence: TGTGCCAGCAGTGAAAGGTCGGGGGTGCCCTACAATGAGCAGTTCTTC.

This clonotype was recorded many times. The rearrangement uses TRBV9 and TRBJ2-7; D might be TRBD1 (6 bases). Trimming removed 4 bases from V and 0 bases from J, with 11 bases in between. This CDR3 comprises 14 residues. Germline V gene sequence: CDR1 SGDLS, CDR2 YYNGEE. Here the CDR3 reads CASSPGTSSYEQYF. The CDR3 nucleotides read TGTGCCAGCAGCCCCGGGACATCCTCCTACGAGCAGTACTTC.

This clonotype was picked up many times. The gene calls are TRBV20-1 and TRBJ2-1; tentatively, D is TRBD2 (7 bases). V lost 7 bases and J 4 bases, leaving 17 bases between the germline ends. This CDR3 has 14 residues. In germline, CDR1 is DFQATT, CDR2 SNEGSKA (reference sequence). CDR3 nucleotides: TGCAGTGTAAGGGAGGGGGGCACTTACAATGAGCAGTTCTTC. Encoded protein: CSVREGGTYNEQFF.

The CDR3 sequence is CSATASGGRYTQYF. The CDR3 coding sequence is TGCAGTGCTACCGCGTCGGGGGGGCGGTATACGCAGTATTTT. The genes are TRBV20-1 and TRBJ2-3; 8 bases line up with TRBD2. Germline assignment: CDR1 DFQATT and CDR2 SNEGSKA (reference sequence). The CDR3 consists of 14 residues. J lost 7 bases, V lost 4 bases, and 10 bases had no gene match.

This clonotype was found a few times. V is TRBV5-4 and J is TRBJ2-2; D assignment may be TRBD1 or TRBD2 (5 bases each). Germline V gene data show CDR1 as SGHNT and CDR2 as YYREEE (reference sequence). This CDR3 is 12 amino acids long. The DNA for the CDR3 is TGTGGTGGGCTAGGGGAGACCGGGGAGCTGTTTTTT. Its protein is CGGLGETGELFF. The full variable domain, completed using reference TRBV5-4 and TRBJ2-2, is ETGVTQSPTHLIKTRGQQVTLRCSSQSGHNTVSWYQQALGQGPQFIFQYYREEENGRGNFPPRFSGLQFPNYSSELNVNALELDDSALYLCGGLGETGELFFGEGSRLTVL.

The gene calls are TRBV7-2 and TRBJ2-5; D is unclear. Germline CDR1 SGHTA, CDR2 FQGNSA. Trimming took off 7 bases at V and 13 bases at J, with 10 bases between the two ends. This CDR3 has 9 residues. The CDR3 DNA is TGTGCCAGCATCCTCCGGATGTACTTC. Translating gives CASILRMYF.

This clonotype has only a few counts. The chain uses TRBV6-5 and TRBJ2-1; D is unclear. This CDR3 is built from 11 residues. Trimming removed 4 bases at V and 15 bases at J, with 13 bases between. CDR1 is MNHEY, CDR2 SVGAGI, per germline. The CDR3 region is CASSSKDLRFF. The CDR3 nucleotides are TGTGCCAGCAGTTCAAAAGACCTCCGGTTCTTC.

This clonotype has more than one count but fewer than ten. Here the CDR3 DNA reads TGTGCCAGCTTGAAGAGGAGCTCGGGAGCTTTCTTT. Amino acid sequence: CASLKRSSGAFF. The V call is TRBV2, the J call TRBJ1-1; D ambiguous. Trimming stripped 8 bases from V and 10 bases from J, with 17 bases between. Germline loops: CDR1 SNHLY, CDR2 FYNNEI. This CDR3 comprises 12 residues. Supplemented by reference TRBV2 and TRBJ1-1, the full variable domain reads EPEVTQTPSHQVTQMGQEVILRCVPISNHLYFYWYRQILGQKVEFLVSFYNNEISEKSEIFDDQFSVERPDGSNFTLKIRSTKLEDSAMYFCASLKRSSGAFFGQGTRLTVV.

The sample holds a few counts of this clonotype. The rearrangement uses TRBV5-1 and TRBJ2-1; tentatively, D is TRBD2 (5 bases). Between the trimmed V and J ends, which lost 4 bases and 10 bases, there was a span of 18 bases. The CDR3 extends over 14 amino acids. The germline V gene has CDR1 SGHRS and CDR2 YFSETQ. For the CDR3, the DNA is TGCGCCAGCAGCAGGCTAAAGGACGGCGGGGAGCAGTTCTTC. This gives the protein CASSRLKDGGEQFF.

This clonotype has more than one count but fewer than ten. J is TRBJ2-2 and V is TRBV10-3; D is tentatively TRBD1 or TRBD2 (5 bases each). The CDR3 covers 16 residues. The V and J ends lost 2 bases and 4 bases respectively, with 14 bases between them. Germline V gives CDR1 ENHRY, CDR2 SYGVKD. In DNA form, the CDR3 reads TGTGCCATCAGTGAGAGGGACGTTGTGATCACCGGGGAGCTGTTTTTT. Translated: CAISERDVVITGELFF.

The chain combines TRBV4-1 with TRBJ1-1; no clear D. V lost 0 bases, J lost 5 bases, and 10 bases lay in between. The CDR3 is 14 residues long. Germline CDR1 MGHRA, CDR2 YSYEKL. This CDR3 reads CASSQEDRWTEAFF. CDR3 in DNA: TGCGCCAGCAGCCAAGAAGATAGGTGGACTGAAGCTTTCTTT.

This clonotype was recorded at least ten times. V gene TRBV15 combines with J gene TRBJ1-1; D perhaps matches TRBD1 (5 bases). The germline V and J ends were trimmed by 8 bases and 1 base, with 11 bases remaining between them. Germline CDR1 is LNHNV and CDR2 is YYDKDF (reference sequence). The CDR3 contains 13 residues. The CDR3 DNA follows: TGTGCCACCCAATCCACAGGGAACACTGAAGCTTTCTTT. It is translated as CATQSTGNTEAFF. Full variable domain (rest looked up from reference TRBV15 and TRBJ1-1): DAMVIQNPRYQVTQFGKPVTLSCSQTLNHNVMYWYQQKSSQAPKLLFHYYDKDFNNEADTPDNFQSRRPNTSFCFLDIRSPGLGDTAMYLCATQSTGNTEAFFGQGTRLTVV.

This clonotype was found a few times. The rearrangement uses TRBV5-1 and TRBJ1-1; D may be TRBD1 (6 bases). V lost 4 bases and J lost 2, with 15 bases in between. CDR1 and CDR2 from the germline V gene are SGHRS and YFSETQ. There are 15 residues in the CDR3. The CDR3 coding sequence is TGCGCCAGCAGCCCACGATCGGGGGGCAACACTGAAGCTTTCTTT. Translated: CASSPRSGGNTEAFF.

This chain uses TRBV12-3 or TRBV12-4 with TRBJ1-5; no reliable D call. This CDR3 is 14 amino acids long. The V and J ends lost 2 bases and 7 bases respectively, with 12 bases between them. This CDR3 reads CASSLSFRGQPQHF. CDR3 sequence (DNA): TGTGCCAGCAGTTTATCTTTTAGAGGGCAGCCCCAGCATTTT.

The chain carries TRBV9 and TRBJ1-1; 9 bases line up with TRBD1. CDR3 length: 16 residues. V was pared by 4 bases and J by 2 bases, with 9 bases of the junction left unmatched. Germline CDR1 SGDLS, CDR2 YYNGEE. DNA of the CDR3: TGTGCCAGCAGCCCTAAGAGACAGGGGGTTAACACTGAAGCTTTCTTT. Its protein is CASSPKRQGVNTEAFF.

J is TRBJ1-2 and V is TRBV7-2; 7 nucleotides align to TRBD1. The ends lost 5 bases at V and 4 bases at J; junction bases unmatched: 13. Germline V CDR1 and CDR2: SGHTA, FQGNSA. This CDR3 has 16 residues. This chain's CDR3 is CASSLTRDSGVYGYTF. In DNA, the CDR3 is TGTGCCAGCAGCCTCACCCGGGACAGCGGAGTCTATGGCTACACCTTC.

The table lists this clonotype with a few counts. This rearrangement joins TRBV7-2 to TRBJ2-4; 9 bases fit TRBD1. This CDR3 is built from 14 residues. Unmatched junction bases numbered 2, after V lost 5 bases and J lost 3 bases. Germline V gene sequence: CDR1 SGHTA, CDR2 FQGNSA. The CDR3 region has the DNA TGTGCCAGCAGCCCGGACAGGGGCAAAAACATTCAGTACTTC. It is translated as CASSPDRGKNIQYF. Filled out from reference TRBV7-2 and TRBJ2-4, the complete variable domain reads GAGVSQSPSNKVTEKGKDVELRCDPISGHTALYWYRQSLGQGLEFLIYFQGNSAPDKSGLPSDRFSAERTGGSVSTLTIQRTQQEDSAVYLCASSPDRGKNIQYFGAGTRLSVL.

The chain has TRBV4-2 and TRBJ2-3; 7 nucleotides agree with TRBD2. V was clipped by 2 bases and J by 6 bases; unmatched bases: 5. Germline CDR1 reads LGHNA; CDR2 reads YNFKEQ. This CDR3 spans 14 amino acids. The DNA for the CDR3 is TGTGCCAGCAGCCAACCCGTCGGGGGGGATACGCAGTATTTT. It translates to CASSQPVGGDTQYF.

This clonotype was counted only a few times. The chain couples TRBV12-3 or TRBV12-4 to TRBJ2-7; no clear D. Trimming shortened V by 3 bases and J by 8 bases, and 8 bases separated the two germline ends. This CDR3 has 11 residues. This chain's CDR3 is CASSLKGKQYV. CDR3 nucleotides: TGTGCCAGCAGTTTGAAGGGTAAGCAGTACGTC.

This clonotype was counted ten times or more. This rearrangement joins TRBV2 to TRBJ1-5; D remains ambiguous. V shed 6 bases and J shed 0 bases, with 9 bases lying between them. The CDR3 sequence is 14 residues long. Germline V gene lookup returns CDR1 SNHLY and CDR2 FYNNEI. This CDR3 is CASRPGGSNQPQHF. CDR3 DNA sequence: TGTGCCAGCAGGCCCGGAGGTAGCAATCAGCCCCAGCATTTT.

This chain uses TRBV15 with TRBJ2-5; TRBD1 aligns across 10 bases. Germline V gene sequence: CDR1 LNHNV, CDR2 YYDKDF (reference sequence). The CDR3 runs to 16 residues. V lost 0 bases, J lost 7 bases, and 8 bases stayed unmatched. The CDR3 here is CATSRDRTGGSRTQYF. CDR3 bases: TGTGCCACCAGCAGAGATCGGACAGGGGGGAGTCGGACCCAGTACTTC.

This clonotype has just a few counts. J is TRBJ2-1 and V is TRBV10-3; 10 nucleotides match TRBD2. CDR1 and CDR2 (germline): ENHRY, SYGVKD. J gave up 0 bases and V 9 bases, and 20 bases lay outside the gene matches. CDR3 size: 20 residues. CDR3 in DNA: TGTGCCATGTCACAGGGGCTGCTAGCGGGGGCCGTTCTCTCCTACAATGAGCAGTTCTTC. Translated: CAMSQGLLAGAVLSYNEQFF.

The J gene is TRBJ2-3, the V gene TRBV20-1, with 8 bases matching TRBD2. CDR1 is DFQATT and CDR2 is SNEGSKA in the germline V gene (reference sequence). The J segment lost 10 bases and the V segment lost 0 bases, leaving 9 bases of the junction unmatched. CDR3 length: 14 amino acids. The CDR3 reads CSARDAAVGGAQYF. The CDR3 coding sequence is TGCAGTGCTAGAGATGCGGCGGTCGGGGGGGCGCAGTATTTT.

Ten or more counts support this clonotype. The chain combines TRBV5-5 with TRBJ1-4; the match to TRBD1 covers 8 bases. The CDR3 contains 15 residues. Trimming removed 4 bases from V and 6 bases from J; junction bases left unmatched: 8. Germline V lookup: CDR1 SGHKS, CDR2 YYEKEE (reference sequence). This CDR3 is CASSPWTGRDEKLFF. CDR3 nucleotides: TGTGCCAGCAGCCCCTGGACAGGGAGGGATGAAAAACTGTTTTTT.

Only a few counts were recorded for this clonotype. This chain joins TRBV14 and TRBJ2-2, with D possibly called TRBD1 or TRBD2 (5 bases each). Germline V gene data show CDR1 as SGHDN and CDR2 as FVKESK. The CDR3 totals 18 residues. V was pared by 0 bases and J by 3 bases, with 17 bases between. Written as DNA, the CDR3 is TGTGCCAGCAGCCAAGATGGCGGGCAGGGCTGGCACACCGGGGAGCTGTTTTTT. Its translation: CASSQDGGQGWHTGELFF.

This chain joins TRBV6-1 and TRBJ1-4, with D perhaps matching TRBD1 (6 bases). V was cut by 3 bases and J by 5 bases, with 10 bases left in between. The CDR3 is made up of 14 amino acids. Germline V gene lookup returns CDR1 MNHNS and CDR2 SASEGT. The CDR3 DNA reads TGTGCCAGCAGTGAGGACAGACTGAATGAAAAACTGTTTTTT. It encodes CASSEDRLNEKLFF.

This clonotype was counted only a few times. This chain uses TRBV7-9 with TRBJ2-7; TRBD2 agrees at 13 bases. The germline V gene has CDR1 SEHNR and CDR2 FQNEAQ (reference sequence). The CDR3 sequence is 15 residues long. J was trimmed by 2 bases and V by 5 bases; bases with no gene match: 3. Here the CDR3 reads CASSTGLAGTYEQYF. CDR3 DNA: TGTGCCAGCAGCACGGGACTAGCGGGGACCTACGAGCAGTACTTC.